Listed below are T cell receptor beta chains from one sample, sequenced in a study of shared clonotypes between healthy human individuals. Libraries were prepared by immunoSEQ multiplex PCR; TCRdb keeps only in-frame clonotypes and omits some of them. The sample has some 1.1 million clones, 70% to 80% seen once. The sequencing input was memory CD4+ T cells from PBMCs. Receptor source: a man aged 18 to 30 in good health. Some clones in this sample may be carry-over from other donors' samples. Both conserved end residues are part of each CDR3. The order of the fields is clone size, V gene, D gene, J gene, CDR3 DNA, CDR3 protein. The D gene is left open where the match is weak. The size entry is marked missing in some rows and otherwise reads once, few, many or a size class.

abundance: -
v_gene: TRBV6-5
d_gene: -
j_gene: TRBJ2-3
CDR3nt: TGTGCCAGCAAAGGACTGGGAATAAATTGGGATACGCAGTATTTT
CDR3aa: CASKGLGINWDTQYF

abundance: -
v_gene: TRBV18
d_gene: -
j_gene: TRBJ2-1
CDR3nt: TGTGCCAGCTCACCACCGGCAGTCCCCGGAAACAATGAGCAGTTCTTC
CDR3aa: CASSPPAVPGNNEQFF

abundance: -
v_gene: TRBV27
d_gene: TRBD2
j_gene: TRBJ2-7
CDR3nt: TGTGCCAGTAAGAAGGGACTAGCCTACTACGAGCAGTACTTC
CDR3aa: CASKKGLAYYEQYF

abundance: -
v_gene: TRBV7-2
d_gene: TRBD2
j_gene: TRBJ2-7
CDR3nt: TGTGCCAGCAGCCTAGGGACTAGCGGGAGGAGGTCCTACGAGCAGTACTTC
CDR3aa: CASSLGTSGRRSYEQYF

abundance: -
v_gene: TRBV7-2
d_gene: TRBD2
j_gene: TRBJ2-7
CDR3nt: TGTGCCAGCGGCTGGACTAGCGGCTACGAGCAGTACTTC
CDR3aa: CASGWTSGYEQYF

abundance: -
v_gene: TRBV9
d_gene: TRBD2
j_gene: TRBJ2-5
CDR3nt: TGTGCCAGCAGCTCCTCCTCGGGACTAAGCCAAGAGACCCAGTACTTC
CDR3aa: CASSSSSGLSQETQYF

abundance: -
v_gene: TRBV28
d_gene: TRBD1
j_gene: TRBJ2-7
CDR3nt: TGTGCCAGCAGCCGAGGGGGGACAGGGGACTACGAGCAGTACTTC
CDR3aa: CASSRGGTGDYEQYF

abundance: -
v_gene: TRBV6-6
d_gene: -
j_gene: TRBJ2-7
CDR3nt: TGTGCCAGCAGTCCCCAACAGACCTACGAGCAGTACTTC
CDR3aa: CASSPQQTYEQYF

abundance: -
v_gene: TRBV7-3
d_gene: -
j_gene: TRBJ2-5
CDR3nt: TGTGCCAGCAGCTTAAGGAGAAGAGAGACCCAGTACTTC
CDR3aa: CASSLRRRETQYF

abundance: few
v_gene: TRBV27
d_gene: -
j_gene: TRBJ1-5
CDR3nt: TGTGCCAGCCAGACATCAAGGGGAGGCAATCAGCCCCAGCATTTT
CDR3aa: CASQTSRGGNQPQHF

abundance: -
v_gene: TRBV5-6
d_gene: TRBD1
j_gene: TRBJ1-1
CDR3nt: TGTGCCAGCAGCCGAACAGGGGTCACTGAAGCTTTCTTT
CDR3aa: CASSRTGVTEAFF

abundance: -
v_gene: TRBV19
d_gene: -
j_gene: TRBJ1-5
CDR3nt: TGTGCCAGTAAGCTTTATAATAGCAATCAGCCCCAGCATTTT
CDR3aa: CASKLYNSNQPQHF

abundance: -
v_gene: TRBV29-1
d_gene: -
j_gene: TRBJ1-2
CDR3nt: TGCAGCGTTGCTCAGTCCTATGGCTACACCTTC
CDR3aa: CSVAQSYGYTF

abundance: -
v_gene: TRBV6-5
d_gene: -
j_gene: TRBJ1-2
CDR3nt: TGTGCCAGCAGAAGACCGGGACGCGGGGGGGGCTACACCTTC
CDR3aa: CASRRPGRGGGYTF

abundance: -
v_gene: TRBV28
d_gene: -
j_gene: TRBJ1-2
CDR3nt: TGTGCCAGCAGCCGGGGACACGGGGGCGGCTACACCTTC
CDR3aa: CASSRGHGGGYTF

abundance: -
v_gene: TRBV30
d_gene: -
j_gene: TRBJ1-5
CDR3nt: TGTGCCTGGAGTGTAATACCAAATCAGCCCCAGCATTTT
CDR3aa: CAWSVIPNQPQHF

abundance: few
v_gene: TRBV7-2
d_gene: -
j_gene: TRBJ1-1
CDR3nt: TGTGCCAGCAGCTTAGTAGGTCGGCAGATGAACACTGAAGCTTTCTTT
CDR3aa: CASSLVGRQMNTEAFF

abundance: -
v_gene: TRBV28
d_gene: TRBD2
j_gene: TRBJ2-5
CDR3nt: TGTGCCAGCAGGACGCTCAGGGGACTAGCGGGAGCGCCGATCCAAGAGACCCAGTACTTC
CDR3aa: CASRTLRGLAGAPIQETQYF

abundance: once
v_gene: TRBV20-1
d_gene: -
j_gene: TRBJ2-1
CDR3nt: TGCAGTGCAAGCAGTTACAATGAGCAGTTCTTC
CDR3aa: CSASSYNEQFF

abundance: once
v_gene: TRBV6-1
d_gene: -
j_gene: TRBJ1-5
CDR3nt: TGTGCCAGCAGTGAAAATCAGGCAGGGTATCAGCCCCAGCATTTT
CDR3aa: CASSENQAGYQPQHF

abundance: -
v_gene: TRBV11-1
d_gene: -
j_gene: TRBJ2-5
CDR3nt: TGTGCCAGCAGCCCAGGGTCTTCAGAGACCCAGTACTTC
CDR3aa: CASSPGSSETQYF

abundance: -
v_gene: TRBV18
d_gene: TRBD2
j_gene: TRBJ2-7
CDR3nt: TGTGCCAGCTCCTCTCTAGCGGGAGGGGAGTACGAGCAGTACTTC
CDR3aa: CASSSLAGGEYEQYF

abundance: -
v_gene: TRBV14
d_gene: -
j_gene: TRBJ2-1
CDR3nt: TGTGCCAGCAGCCTAAGGACAGCCAGCTCCTACAATGAGCAGTTCTTC
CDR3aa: CASSLRTASSYNEQFF

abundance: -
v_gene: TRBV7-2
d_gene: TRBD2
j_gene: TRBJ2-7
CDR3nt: TGTGCCAGCAGCCAATCTAGCGGATCCATGGAGCAGTACTTC
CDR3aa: CASSQSSGSMEQYF

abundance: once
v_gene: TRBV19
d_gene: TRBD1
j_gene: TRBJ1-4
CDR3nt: TGTGCCAGTAGTTGGGACAGGGAAAAACTGTTTTTT
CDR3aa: CASSWDREKLFF

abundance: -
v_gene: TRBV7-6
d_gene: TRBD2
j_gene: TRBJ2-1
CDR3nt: TGTGCCAGCAGCCTCGGACTAGCGGGAGGGCCTATACCTTCCTACAATGAGCAGTTCTTC
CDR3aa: CASSLGLAGGPIPSYNEQFF

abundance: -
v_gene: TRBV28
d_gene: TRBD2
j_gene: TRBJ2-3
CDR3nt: TGTGCCAGCAGCCAAATCGGACTAGGGTACACAGATACGCAGTATTTT
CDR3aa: CASSQIGLGYTDTQYF

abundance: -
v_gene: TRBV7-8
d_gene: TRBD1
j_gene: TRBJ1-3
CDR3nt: TGTGCCAGCAGCTTAGGGCAGGGGGTCGGAAACACCATATATTTT
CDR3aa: CASSLGQGVGNTIYF

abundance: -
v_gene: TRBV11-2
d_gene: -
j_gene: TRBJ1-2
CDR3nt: TGTGCCAGCAGCCCCATTATGGGTGACTATGGCTACACCTTC
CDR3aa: CASSPIMGDYGYTF

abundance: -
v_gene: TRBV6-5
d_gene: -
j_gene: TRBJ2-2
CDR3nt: TGTGCCAGCAGTTACACATCACGCGCGAACACCGGGGAGCTGTTTTTT
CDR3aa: CASSYTSRANTGELFF

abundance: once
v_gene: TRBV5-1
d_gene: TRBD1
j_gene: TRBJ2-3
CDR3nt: TGCGCCAGCAGCGTGACAGGGTTGCGCACAGATACGCAGTATTTT
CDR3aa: CASSVTGLRTDTQYF

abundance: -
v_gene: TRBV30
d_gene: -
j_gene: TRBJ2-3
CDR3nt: TGTGCCTGGAGTGGGGGAAGGGCCTCTAGCACAGATACGCAGTATTTT
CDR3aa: CAWSGGRASSTDTQYF

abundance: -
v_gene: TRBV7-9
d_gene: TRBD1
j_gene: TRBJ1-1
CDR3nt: TGTGCCAGCAGCCCCCGGGACAGGGGGGCAGCTTTCTTT
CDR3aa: CASSPRDRGAAFF

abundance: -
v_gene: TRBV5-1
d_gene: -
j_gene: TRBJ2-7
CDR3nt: TGCGCCAGCAGCTTGGTTTCCGGGAGCGGCTACGAGCAGTACTTC
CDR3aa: CASSLVSGSGYEQYF

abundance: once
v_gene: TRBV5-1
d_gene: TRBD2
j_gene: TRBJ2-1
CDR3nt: TGCGCCAGCAGCTTGCTAGCGGGAAACTTGAATTACAATGAGCAGTTCTTC
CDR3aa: CASSLLAGNLNYNEQFF

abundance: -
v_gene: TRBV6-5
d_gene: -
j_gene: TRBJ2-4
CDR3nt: TGTGCCAGCAGCCCTTCGGCAGGAGGGAACATTCAGTACTTC
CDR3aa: CASSPSAGGNIQYF

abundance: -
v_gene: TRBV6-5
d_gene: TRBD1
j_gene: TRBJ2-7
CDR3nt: TGTGCCAGCAGTCCTGCCGGGACAGGAGACTACGAGCAGTACTTC
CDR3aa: CASSPAGTGDYEQYF

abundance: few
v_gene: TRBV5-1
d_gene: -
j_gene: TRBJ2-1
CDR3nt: TGCGCCAGCAGCCCCTTACAGGGCTACAATGAGCAGTTCTTC
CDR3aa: CASSPLQGYNEQFF

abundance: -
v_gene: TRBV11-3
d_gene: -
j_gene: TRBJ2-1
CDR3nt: TGTGCCAGCAGCTTAGACCCTTCTGAGCAGTTCTTC
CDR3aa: CASSLDPSEQFF

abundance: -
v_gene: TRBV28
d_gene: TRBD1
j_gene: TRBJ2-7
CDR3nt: TGTGCCAGCAGTTTAGCAGGGACAGGGGGGGACGAGCAGTACTTC
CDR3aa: CASSLAGTGGDEQYF

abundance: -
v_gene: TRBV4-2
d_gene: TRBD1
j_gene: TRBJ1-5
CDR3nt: TGTGCCAGCAGCCAGGACGCGGGACAGGCTAGCAATCAGCCCCAGCATTTT
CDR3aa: CASSQDAGQASNQPQHF

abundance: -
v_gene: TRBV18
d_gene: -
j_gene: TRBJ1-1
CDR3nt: TGTGCCAGCTCACCACAGAGAAACACTGAAGCTTTCTTT
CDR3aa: CASSPQRNTEAFF

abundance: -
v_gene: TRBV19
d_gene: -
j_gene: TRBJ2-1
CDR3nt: TGTGCCAGTAGTATAGAACCCAACAATGAGCAGTTCTTC
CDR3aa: CASSIEPNNEQFF

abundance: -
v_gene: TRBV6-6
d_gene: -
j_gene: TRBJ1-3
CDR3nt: TGTGCCAGCAGTTACAAGACTGGGAGCTCTGGAAACACCATATATTTT
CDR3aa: CASSYKTGSSGNTIYF

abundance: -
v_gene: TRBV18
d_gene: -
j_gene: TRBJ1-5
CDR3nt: TGTGCCAGCTCATTCGACCAGGTCACTTCGAGCAATCAGCCCCAGCATTTT
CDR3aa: CASSFDQVTSSNQPQHF

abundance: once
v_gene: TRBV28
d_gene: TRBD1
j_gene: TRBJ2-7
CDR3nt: TGTGCCGCGAACAGGGGCTACGAGCAGTACTTC
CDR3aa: CAANRGYEQYF

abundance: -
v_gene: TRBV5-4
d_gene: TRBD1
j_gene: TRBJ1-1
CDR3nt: TGTGCCAGCAGCAAGGGACAGACTGAAGCTTTCTTT
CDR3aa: CASSKGQTEAFF

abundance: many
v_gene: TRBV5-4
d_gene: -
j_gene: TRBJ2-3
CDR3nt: TGTGCCAGCAGGGAGGCTTGGGGATCAGATACGCAGTATTTT
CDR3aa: CASREAWGSDTQYF

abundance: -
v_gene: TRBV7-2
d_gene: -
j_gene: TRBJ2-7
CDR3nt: TGTGCCAGCAGTGGGGTCGGACAACTCTACGAGCAGTACTTC
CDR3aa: CASSGVGQLYEQYF

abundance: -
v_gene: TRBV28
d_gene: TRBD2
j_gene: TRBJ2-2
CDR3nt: TGTGCCAGCAGTTTGGGACTAGCGGAATACCCGGAGCTGTTTTTT
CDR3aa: CASSLGLAEYPELFF

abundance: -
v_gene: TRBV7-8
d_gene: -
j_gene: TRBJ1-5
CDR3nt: TGTGCCAGCAGCCCCGACAGGAATCAGCCCCAGCATTTT
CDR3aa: CASSPDRNQPQHF